This TCR beta chain was documented in a study of cytomegalovirus exposure and HLA in healthy donors. Primers included in the PCR were 60 Vbeta and 13 Jbeta primers. Measured with immunoSEQ multiplex PCR; TCRdb has only the in-frame clones, and not every one. This sample's clone table lists approximately 70,000 clones. CDR1 and CDR2 (germline): MDHEN, SYDVKM. V gave up 5 bases and J gave up 1 base; unmatched junction bases: 15. The CDR3 sequence is 19 residues long. The clonotype comes from a woman under 40 in good health and CMV-seronegative. The sample taken for sequencing was PBMCs. The rearrangement links TRBV28 to TRBJ1-2; 11 positions match TRBD1. The CDR3 DNA reads as TGTGCCAGCAGTGGGTACCTGGGACAGGGGGATAAACATAACTATGGCTACACCTTC. Its translation: CASSGYLGQGDKHNYGYTF.